A selection of T cell receptor beta chains follows, all from one sample in a study of spatial heterogeneity in lung cancer. TCRdb analysed the 5' RACE reads with MiXCR anew, one entry per CDR3 protein. Of 4,000 to 5,500 distinct CDR3 sequences in the sample, roughly 8.9% were seen once. This specimen consisted of lung tumor tissue, obtained at surgery. Receptor source: a female donor with early-stage non-small cell lung cancer. The CDR3 runs from the conserved cysteine through the conserved F or W. D genes are given only for firm matches.

>.|TRBJ2-5|TRBV5-1
CASSGGPLQETQYF
>.|TRBJ2-7|TRBV7-2
CASSYRQFSYEQYF
>.|TRBJ1-2|TRBV12-3/TRBV12-4
CATDVFRGRGYTF
>.|TRBJ2-1|TRBV9
CASSVVADFYNEQFF
>TRBD1|TRBJ2-3|TRBV29-1
CSVARGQGTDTQYF
>TRBD2|TRBJ2-1|TRBV10-2
CASRAGGYNEQFF
>TRBD1|TRBJ1-5|TRBV5-1
CASSPGQGGGQPQHF
>TRBD1|TRBJ1-6|TRBV12-3/TRBV12-4
CASSRDRDDSPLHF
>.|TRBJ1-1|TRBV7-2
CASTVDSGGAEAFF
>.|TRBJ1-6|TRBV5-4
CASSLVGVNSPLHF
>.|TRBJ2-2|TRBV3-1
CASSPPLGELFF
>.|TRBJ2-6|TRBV3-1
CASSPRVSGANVLTF
>TRBD1|TRBJ1-2|TRBV29-1
CSVTLLTGANYGYTF
>TRBD1|TRBJ1-2|TRBV20-1
CSARVRGPNTF
>.|TRBJ1-6|TRBV4-1
CASSGGVEGIGNSPLHF
>TRBD1|TRBJ2-3|TRBV7-3
CASSQGTVGGTDTQYF
>TRBD1|TRBJ1-3|TRBV15
CATSTNQGARENTIYF
>TRBD2|TRBJ2-3|TRBV11-2
CASSLLRGGKTDTQYF
>.|TRBJ1-6|TRBV4-1
CASSQGYNSPLHF
>.|TRBJ2-5|TRBV5-1
CASSLSIGAAEETQYF
>TRBD1|TRBJ1-6|TRBV12-3/TRBV12-4
CASSLRGPWRPADF
>TRBD2|TRBJ2-5|TRBV20-1
CSARPLPGLAAQEGQYF
>TRBD2|TRBJ2-5|TRBV29-1
CSVGGTRQETQYF
>.|TRBJ2-7|TRBV20-1
CSARGTRLVGHF
>.|TRBJ2-5|TRBV30
CAWSGRRRGRQETQYF
>.|TRBJ1-2|TRBV7-2
CASSPTQGSQGYTF
>TRBD2|TRBJ2-1|TRBV5-1
CASSPGGGSYNEQFF
>.|TRBJ1-1|TRBV6-5
CASRWVANTEAFF
>TRBD2|TRBJ2-1|TRBV28
CASLAGNRGNEQFF
>.|TRBJ2-1|TRBV12-3/TRBV12-4
CASSRSGGEQFF
>TRBD1|TRBJ1-5|TRBV2
CASSGQGASQPQHF
>.|TRBJ2-5|TRBV20-1
CSARGSVETQYF
>TRBD1|TRBJ2-5|TRBV3-1
CASSHGTGQETQYF
>.|TRBJ1-4|TRBV28
CASSNREKLFF
>.|TRBJ2-3|TRBV7-2
CASSPASGPRTDTQYF
>TRBD1|TRBJ2-3|TRBV7-2
CASSLYRGPDTQYF
>TRBD1|TRBJ1-1|TRBV12-3/TRBV12-4
CASSYTTGAQLNTEAFF
>TRBD2|TRBJ2-2|TRBV7-2
CASRPPGLAYTGELFF
>TRBD1|TRBJ1-5|TRBV16
CASSRDRGQPRHF
>.|TRBJ2-7|TRBV6-1
CASSPPPGLGLEEQYF
>.|TRBJ2-4|TRBV7-8
CASSPPGMAKNIQYF
>TRBD2|TRBJ2-5|TRBV4-1
CASSPRFTSGEETQYF